The rows below give T cell receptor beta chains drawn from one sample of a study of T cell repertoires in cytomegalovirus infection. TCRdb called the reads again in MiXCR, with one record for every CDR3 protein. In the table there are about 680,000 distinct CDR3 sequences, roughly a quarter of which are singletons. The sample consisted of CD8+ T cells from PBMCs. The receptors originated from a human donor in good health (CMV status not recorded). Some clones in this sample may be carry-over from other donors' samples. Both conserved end residues are part of each CDR3. D genes are given only for firm matches. For some rows the clone size is stated as once, few or many, or as a class when expanded; others skip it.

CDR3 protein: CASSIVGPQPQHF
CDR3 DNA: TGTGCCAGTAGTATAGTCGGGCCTCAGCCCCAGCATTTT
V gene: TRBV19
clone size: few
D gene: .
J gene: TRBJ1-5

CDR3 protein: CASSQETGANTEAFF
CDR3 DNA: TGTGCCAGCAGCCAGGAGACAGGGGCGAACACTGAAGCTTTCTTT
V gene: TRBV5-8
clone size: few
D gene: TRBD1
J gene: TRBJ1-1

CDR3 protein: CATSGQDREGGGYTF
CDR3 DNA: TGTGCCACCAGCGGTCAGGACCGGGAAGGGGGAGGCTACACCTTC
V gene: TRBV15
clone size: .
D gene: .
J gene: TRBJ1-2

CDR3 protein: CASSPPGAGGWTDTQYF
CDR3 DNA: TGTGCCAGCAGTCCCCCCGGAGCGGGGGGCTGGACAGATACGCAGTATTTT
V gene: TRBV12-3/TRBV12-4
clone size: few
D gene: TRBD2
J gene: TRBJ2-3

CDR3 protein: CASSLEVHTGELFF
CDR3 DNA: TGTGCCAGCAGCTTAGAGGTACACACCGGGGAGCTGTTTTTT
V gene: TRBV7-6
clone size: many
D gene: .
J gene: TRBJ2-2

CDR3 protein: CASSPADRVWGTNEKLFF
CDR3 DNA: TGTGCCAGCAGCCCCGCGGACAGGGTTTGGGGCACTAATGAAAAACTGTTTTTT
V gene: TRBV7-2
clone size: many
D gene: TRBD1
J gene: TRBJ1-4

CDR3 protein: CASSDFSGNTIYF
CDR3 DNA: TGTGCCAGCAGTGATTTCTCTGGAAACACCATATATTTT
V gene: TRBV7-6
clone size: many
D gene: .
J gene: TRBJ1-3

CDR3 protein: CASTAWGTEAFF
CDR3 DNA: TGTGCCAGCACCGCCTGGGGGACTGAAGCTTTCTTT
V gene: TRBV28
clone size: few
D gene: .
J gene: TRBJ1-1

CDR3 protein: CASSQGWWNSGNTIYF
CDR3 DNA: TGTGCCAGCAGCCAAGGCTGGTGGAACTCTGGAAACACCATATATTTT
V gene: TRBV14
clone size: few
D gene: .
J gene: TRBJ1-3

CDR3 protein: CASSLDRRGGPGNEQFF
CDR3 DNA: TGTGCCAGCAGCTTAGACCGACGAGGGGGGCCGGGAAATGAGCAGTTCTTC
V gene: TRBV7-6
clone size: .
D gene: .
J gene: TRBJ2-1

CDR3 protein: CASRLGEKLFF
CDR3 DNA: TGTGCCAGCAGGCTGGGTGAAAAACTGTTTTTT
V gene: TRBV2
clone size: .
D gene: .
J gene: TRBJ1-4

CDR3 protein: CASGLVRGGTDTQYF
CDR3 DNA: TGTGCTAGTGGTTTGGTACGAGGGGGCACAGATACGCAGTATTTT
V gene: TRBV12-5
clone size: few
D gene: .
J gene: TRBJ2-3

CDR3 protein: CSVYTTRNRGLGLSYNSPLHF
CDR3 DNA: TGCAGCGTCTACACCACGAGAAACAGGGGGTTGGGGCTCTCCTATAATTCACCCCTCCACTTT
V gene: TRBV29-1
clone size: .
D gene: TRBD1
J gene: TRBJ1-6

CDR3 protein: CASSLGSGAHNEQFF
CDR3 DNA: TGTGCCAGCAGCTTGGGTAGCGGGGCTCACAATGAGCAGTTCTTC
V gene: TRBV7-6
clone size: .
D gene: TRBD2
J gene: TRBJ2-1

CDR3 protein: CVSSPMQGANEKLFF
CDR3 DNA: TGTGTCAGCAGCCCAATGCAGGGCGCTAATGAAAAACTGTTTTTT
V gene: TRBV7-9
clone size: .
D gene: .
J gene: TRBJ1-4

CDR3 protein: CSVEGRPQWQFF
CDR3 DNA: TGCAGCGTTGAAGGACGCCCGCAGTGGCAGTTCTTC
V gene: TRBV29-1
clone size: .
D gene: .
J gene: TRBJ2-1

CDR3 protein: CASSSRTGGTHPKGAGELFF
CDR3 DNA: TGTGCCAGCAGCTCCCGGACAGGGGGAACACACCCCAAAGGCGCCGGGGAGCTGTTTTTT
V gene: TRBV7-6
clone size: few
D gene: TRBD1
J gene: TRBJ2-2

CDR3 protein: CASSYSVSSSYNEQFF
CDR3 DNA: TGTGCCAGCAGTTACTCGGTTTCCAGCTCCTACAATGAGCAGTTCTTC
V gene: TRBV6-2/TRBV6-3
clone size: .
D gene: .
J gene: TRBJ2-1

CDR3 protein: CASSSLSGDETQYF
CDR3 DNA: TGTGCCAGCAGCTCCCTATCGGGGGACGAGACCCAGTACTTC
V gene: TRBV7-9
clone size: few
D gene: .
J gene: TRBJ2-5

CDR3 protein: CATFSGESGYTF
CDR3 DNA: TGTGCCACCTTTTCCGGGGAATCAGGCTACACCTTC
V gene: TRBV7-9
clone size: few
D gene: .
J gene: TRBJ1-2

CDR3 protein: CRASWGVRGNTEAFF
CDR3 DNA: TGCAGAGCTAGCTGGGGGGTAAGGGGGAACACTGAAGCTTTCTTT
V gene: TRBV20-1
clone size: .
D gene: .
J gene: TRBJ1-1

CDR3 protein: CASSFLTQSSYNSPLHF
CDR3 DNA: TGTGCCAGCAGTTTCTTGACTCAGAGCTCCTATAATTCACCCCTCCACTTT
V gene: TRBV28
clone size: few
D gene: .
J gene: TRBJ1-6

CDR3 protein: CASSAGTGGQETQYF
CDR3 DNA: TGTGCCAGCAGTGCTGGGACAGGAGGCCAAGAGACCCAGTACTTC
V gene: TRBV12-3/TRBV12-4
clone size: few
D gene: TRBD1
J gene: TRBJ2-5

CDR3 protein: CAIREGQPNTGELFF
CDR3 DNA: TGTGCCATCAGGGAGGGGCAGCCGAACACCGGGGAGCTGTTTTTT
V gene: TRBV10-3
clone size: many
D gene: .
J gene: TRBJ2-2

CDR3 protein: CAISEFAGRGFVTQYF
CDR3 DNA: TGTGCCATCAGTGAGTTCGCCGGTCGAGGGTTTGTGACCCAGTACTTC
V gene: TRBV10-3
clone size: .
D gene: .
J gene: TRBJ2-5

CDR3 protein: CASSLDREGETQYF
CDR3 DNA: TGTGCCAGCAGCTTAGACAGGGAGGGAGAGACCCAGTACTTC
V gene: TRBV7-2
clone size: many
D gene: .
J gene: TRBJ2-5

CDR3 protein: CASRPLAGLNYEQYF
CDR3 DNA: TGTGCCAGCAGGCCCCTAGCGGGGCTCAACTACGAGCAGTACTTC
V gene: TRBV6-6
clone size: .
D gene: TRBD2
J gene: TRBJ2-7

CDR3 protein: CASIIRTENTEAFF
CDR3 DNA: TGTGCCAGTATTATTCGGACGGAGAACACTGAAGCTTTCTTT
V gene: TRBV19
clone size: .
D gene: .
J gene: TRBJ1-1

CDR3 protein: CASSSSGKPQHF
CDR3 DNA: TGTGCCAGCAGCTCCTCCGGGAAACCCCAGCATTTT
V gene: TRBV5-6
clone size: .
D gene: .
J gene: TRBJ1-5

CDR3 protein: CSASSVRDRDNYGYTF
CDR3 DNA: TGCAGTGCTAGCAGTGTACGAGACAGAGATAACTATGGCTACACCTTC
V gene: TRBV20-1
clone size: few
D gene: .
J gene: TRBJ1-2

CDR3 protein: CASIPRGGTGNQPQHF
CDR3 DNA: TGTGCCAGCATCCCCAGAGGTGGGACAGGCAATCAGCCCCAGCATTTT
V gene: TRBV7-4
clone size: many
D gene: TRBD1
J gene: TRBJ1-5

CDR3 protein: CASSYGLAGFVELFF
CDR3 DNA: TGTGCCAGCAGTTACGGCCTGGCGGGGTTTGTGGAACTGTTTTTT
V gene: TRBV6-6
clone size: .
D gene: .
J gene: TRBJ1-4

CDR3 protein: CASSSGTVGQPQHF
CDR3 DNA: TGTGCCAGTAGTTCCGGGACAGTAGGTCAGCCCCAGCATTTT
V gene: TRBV19
clone size: .
D gene: TRBD1
J gene: TRBJ1-5

CDR3 protein: CASSYRTGGRDEQFF
CDR3 DNA: TGTGCCAGCAGTTACAGGACGGGGGGGAGGGATGAGCAGTTCTTC
V gene: TRBV6-5
clone size: few
D gene: TRBD2
J gene: TRBJ2-1

CDR3 protein: CASSVNTGTLKDGYTF
CDR3 DNA: TGTGCCAGCAGCGTAAACACCGGGACATTAAAGGATGGCTACACCTTC
V gene: TRBV9
clone size: .
D gene: .
J gene: TRBJ1-2

CDR3 protein: CASTSASEQFF
CDR3 DNA: TGTGCCAGCACCTCGGCGAGTGAGCAGTTCTTC
V gene: TRBV12-3/TRBV12-4
clone size: many
D gene: .
J gene: TRBJ2-1

CDR3 protein: CASSYSVTGVTGELFF
CDR3 DNA: TGTGCCAGCAGTTACTCGGTGACAGGGGTGACCGGGGAGCTGTTTTTT
V gene: TRBV6-5
clone size: .
D gene: TRBD1
J gene: TRBJ2-2

CDR3 protein: CASIAGPYVGEQYF
CDR3 DNA: TGTGCCAGCATTGCCGGGCCGTATGTGGGCGAGCAGTACTTC
V gene: TRBV2
clone size: few
D gene: .
J gene: TRBJ2-7

CDR3 protein: CASSSGTAYDYTF
CDR3 DNA: TGTGCCAGCAGTTCCGGGACAGCCTATGACTACACCTTC
V gene: TRBV12-3/TRBV12-4
clone size: .
D gene: TRBD1
J gene: TRBJ1-2

CDR3 protein: CSVGQVNEQYF
CDR3 DNA: TGCAGCGTTGGTCAGGTTAACGAGCAGTACTTC
V gene: TRBV29-1
clone size: .
D gene: .
J gene: TRBJ2-7

CDR3 protein: CASGHSPGETQYF
CDR3 DNA: TGTGCCAGCGGCCACTCTCCCGGGGAGACCCAGTACTTC
V gene: TRBV7-2
clone size: many
D gene: .
J gene: TRBJ2-5

CDR3 protein: CASSAPERQPQHF
CDR3 DNA: TGTGCCAGCAGTGCCCCGGAAAGGCAGCCCCAGCATTTT
V gene: TRBV6-2/TRBV6-3
clone size: .
D gene: .
J gene: TRBJ1-5

CDR3 protein: CASSSQGRPDTQYF
CDR3 DNA: TGTGCCAGCAGTTCCCAAGGCCGACCAGATACGCAGTATTTT
V gene: TRBV6-6
clone size: few
D gene: .
J gene: TRBJ2-3

CDR3 protein: CASTLTSGDSYNEQFF
CDR3 DNA: TGTGCCAGCACTCTCACTAGCGGGGACTCCTACAATGAGCAGTTCTTC
V gene: TRBV6-1
clone size: .
D gene: TRBD2
J gene: TRBJ2-1

CDR3 protein: CASRQGKETQYF
CDR3 DNA: TGTGCCAGCAGACAGGGGAAGGAGACCCAGTACTTC
V gene: TRBV27
clone size: .
D gene: TRBD1
J gene: TRBJ2-5

CDR3 protein: CASSPGTSRNTGELFF
CDR3 DNA: TGTGCCAGCAGCCCAGGGACTAGCAGAAACACCGGGGAGCTGTTTTTT
V gene: TRBV7-9
clone size: few
D gene: TRBD2
J gene: TRBJ2-2

CDR3 protein: CASSLRGGEAFF
CDR3 DNA: TGTGCCAGCAGCTTAAGAGGGGGCGAAGCTTTCTTT
V gene: TRBV7-2
clone size: many
D gene: TRBD1
J gene: TRBJ1-1

CDR3 protein: CASSVSGGEGGYTF
CDR3 DNA: TGTGCCAGCAGCGTCTCAGGGGGCGAGGGGGGCTACACCTTC
V gene: TRBV9
clone size: .
D gene: TRBD1
J gene: TRBJ1-2

CDR3 protein: CASSPTPTGAQETQYF
CDR3 DNA: TGTGCCAGCAGTCCGACCCCGACAGGGGCACAAGAGACCCAGTACTTC
V gene: TRBV6-2/TRBV6-3
clone size: .
D gene: TRBD1
J gene: TRBJ2-5

CDR3 protein: CASSRTGDYTF
CDR3 DNA: TGTGCCAGCAGCAGAACAGGGGACTACACCTTC
V gene: TRBV6-2/TRBV6-3
clone size: few
D gene: TRBD1
J gene: TRBJ1-2